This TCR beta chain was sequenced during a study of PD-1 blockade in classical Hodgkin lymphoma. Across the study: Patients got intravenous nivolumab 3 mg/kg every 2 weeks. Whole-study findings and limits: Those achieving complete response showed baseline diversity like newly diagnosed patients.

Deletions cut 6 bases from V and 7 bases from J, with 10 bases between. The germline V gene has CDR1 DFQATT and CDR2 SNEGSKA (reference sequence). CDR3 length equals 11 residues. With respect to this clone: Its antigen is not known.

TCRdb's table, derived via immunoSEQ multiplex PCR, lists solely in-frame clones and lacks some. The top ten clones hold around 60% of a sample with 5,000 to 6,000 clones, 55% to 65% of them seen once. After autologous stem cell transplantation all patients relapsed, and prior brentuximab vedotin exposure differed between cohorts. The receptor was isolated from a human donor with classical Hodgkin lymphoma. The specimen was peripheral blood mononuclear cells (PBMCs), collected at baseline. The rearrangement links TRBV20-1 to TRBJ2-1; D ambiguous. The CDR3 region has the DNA TGCAGTGCGGGCGCGACGAATGAGCAGTTCTTC. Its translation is CSAGATNEQFF.